This entry concerns a single T cell receptor beta chain. Sequencing was performed with immunoSEQ multiplex PCR; in TCRdb, only in-frame clones are kept and a portion is missing. Among about 500,000 clones, 78% were seen once, and the ten largest hold roughly 0.013%. This entry is derived from a study of shared T cell receptors in the human thymus. Trimming removed 2 bases from V and 4 bases from J, with 15 bases in between. CDR3 size: 16 residues. CDR1 is MNHNS and CDR2 is SASEGT in the germline V gene. A further study also used this sample, focusing on human thymus T cells. That work states: Corrective heart surgery yielded resections, and these provided the thymus tissue. It looked as if thymic and blood repertoires used V and J genes in a biased way. Related research described thymic repertoires that were highly overlapping among unrelated individuals.

The receptor comes from a boy in the first two years of life with a congenital heart defect. The sequenced material came from thymocytes. V is TRBV6-1 and J is TRBJ2-1; D may be TRBD2 (5 bases). The CDR3 here is CASSEWRAKRYNEQFF. The CDR3 DNA is TGTGCCAGCAGTGAATGGCGGGCAAAAAGGTACAATGAGCAGTTCTTC.